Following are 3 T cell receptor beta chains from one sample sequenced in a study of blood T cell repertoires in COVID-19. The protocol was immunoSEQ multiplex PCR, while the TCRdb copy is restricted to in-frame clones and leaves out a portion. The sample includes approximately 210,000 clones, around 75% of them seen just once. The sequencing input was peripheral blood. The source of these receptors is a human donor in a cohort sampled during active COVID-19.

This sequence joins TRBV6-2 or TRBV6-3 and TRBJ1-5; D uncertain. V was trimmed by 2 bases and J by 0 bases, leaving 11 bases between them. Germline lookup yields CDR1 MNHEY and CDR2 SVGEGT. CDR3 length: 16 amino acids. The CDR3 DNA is TGTGCCAGCAGTTACAAGGACTTCCATAGCAATCAGCCCCAGCATTTT. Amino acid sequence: CASSYKDFHSNQPQHF.

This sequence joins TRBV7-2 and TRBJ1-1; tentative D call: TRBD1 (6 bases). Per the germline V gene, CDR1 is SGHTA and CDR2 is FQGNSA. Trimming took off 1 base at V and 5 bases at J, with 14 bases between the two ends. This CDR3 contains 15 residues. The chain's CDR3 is CASSLVLGGGTEAFF. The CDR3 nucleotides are TGTGCCAGCAGCTTAGTACTGGGAGGGGGAACTGAAGCTTTCTTT.

CDR3 in DNA: TGTGCCAGCAAAGGAAGGGGGTCCTCCTACAATGAGCAGTTCTTC. Translation: CASKGRGSSYNEQFF. This chain connects TRBV19 to TRBJ2-1, with a tentative D call TRBD1 (6 bases). CDR3 length: 15 residues. With 9 bases removed from V and 0 bases from J, the gap between germline ends came to 15 bases. Looked up from germline, CDR1 is LNHDA and CDR2 is SQIVND (reference sequence).